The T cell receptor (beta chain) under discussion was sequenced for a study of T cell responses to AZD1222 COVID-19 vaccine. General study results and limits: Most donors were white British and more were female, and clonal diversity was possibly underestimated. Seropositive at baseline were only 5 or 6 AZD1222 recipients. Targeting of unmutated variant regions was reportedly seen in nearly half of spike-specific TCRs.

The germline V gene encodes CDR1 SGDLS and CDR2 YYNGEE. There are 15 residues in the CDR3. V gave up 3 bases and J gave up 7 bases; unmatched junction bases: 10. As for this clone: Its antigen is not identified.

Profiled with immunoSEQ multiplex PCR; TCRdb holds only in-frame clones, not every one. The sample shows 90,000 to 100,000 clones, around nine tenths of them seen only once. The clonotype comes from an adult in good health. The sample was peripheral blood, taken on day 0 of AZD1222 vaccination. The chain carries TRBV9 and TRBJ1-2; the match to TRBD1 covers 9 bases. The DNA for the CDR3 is TGTGCCAGCAGCGCCGGGACAGGGAGATTAGTTGGCTACACCTTC. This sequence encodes CASSAGTGRLVGYTF.